A single sample gave rise to the 3 T cell receptor beta chains below, sequenced in a study of blood T cell repertoires in COVID-19. Clones were read by immunoSEQ multiplex PCR, and TCRdb kept only the in-frame ones, dropping some. The table has roughly 88,000 clones, around three quarters seen once. What was sequenced was peripheral blood. These receptors were obtained from a woman aged 55-70 years in a cohort sampled during active or convalescent COVID-19.

The chain joins TRBV2 to TRBJ1-4; D possibly corresponds to TRBD1 (5 bases). Germline V CDR1 and CDR2: SNHLY, FYNNEI. V was clipped by 2 bases and J by 8 bases, with 21 bases between them. The CDR3 spans 17 residues. This CDR3 is CASSEFGGFGIDEKLFF. DNA for the CDR3: TGTGCCAGCAGTGAATTCGGGGGTTTTGGGATTGACGAAAAACTGTTTTTT.

The rearrangement links TRBV29-1 to TRBJ1-2, with D possibly being TRBD1 (6 bases). The germline V gene has CDR1 SQVTM and CDR2 ANQGSEA. The CDR3 has 11 amino acids. V was trimmed by 7 bases and J by 3 bases, leaving 9 bases between them. DNA of the CDR3: TGCAGCGCGCAGGGGTACTATGGCTACACCTTC. It codes for CSAQGYYGYTF.

Regarding this clone: A much larger clone is a single base away; this may be a read error. The chain has TRBV12-3 or TRBV12-4 and TRBJ1-2; possibly TRBD1 for D (6 bases). This CDR3 contains 13 residues. Deletions cut 5 bases from V and 2 bases from J, with 9 bases between. The CDR3 is CASSTTGNYGYTF. The CDR3 bases are TGTGCCAGCAGTACCACAGGGAACTATGGCTACACCTTC.